This T cell receptor (beta chain) was captured in a study of regulatory T cells in long-lasting Graves disease. Findings and limits, study-wide: Among persistent patients, a larger number of public clonotypes were shared (around 3,000) than among newly diagnosed patients (roughly 1,000).

Library construction for TCR beta used iRepertoire HTBI primers and Arm-PCR of CDR3 regions. TCRdb reprocessed the multiplex PCR reads via MiXCR and lists one record per CDR3 protein. The table lists roughly 500,000 distinct CDR3 sequences, about a fifth of them singletons. This clonotype came up many times. What it binds is unknown. Germline V gene data show CDR1 as MDHEN and CDR2 as SYDVKM. V shed 8 bases and J shed 8 bases, with 15 bases lying between them. The CDR3 loop spans 12 amino acids. Time point reported: persistent/refractory GD, antithyroid drugs over 5 years with positive TRAb. The TCR library was made from RNA extracted from PBMCs. From each patient, roughly 9 milliliters of peripheral blood was drawn and collected into an EDTA anticoagulant tube.

This clonotype was obtained from a female donor with Graves disease. The V gene is TRBV28, the J gene TRBJ1-2; D call uncertain. The material was peripheral blood mononuclear cells (PBMCs), obtained when the disease was refractory, from a patient treated with antithyroid drugs. In DNA form, the CDR3 reads TGTGCCAGCTGGCCGGGCTCAGAAGGCTACACCTTC. It translates to CASWPGSEGYTF.